A selection of T cell receptor beta chains follows, all from one sample in a study of CD4 T cells in relation to SARS-CoV-2 and coronaviruses. Method: immunoSEQ multiplex PCR; TCRdb's copy keeps in-frame clones and lacks some. The sample yields some 32,000 clones, about 76% seen once. The antigens of these receptors remain unknown. The sequenced material came from memory CD4+ T cells from PBMCs, cultured in vitro. These receptors originate from an adult with COVID-19. Each CDR3 is given with its conserved first and last residue. The D gene is left open where the match is weak. The listing skips clone size in some rows; elsewhere it reads once, few, many or a size class.

>.|TRBV11-2|.|TRBJ1-5
CASSLGGANQPQHF
TGTGCCAGCAGCTTAGGGGGGGCCAATCAGCCCCAGCATTTT
>.|TRBV6-1|.|TRBJ1-5
CASSEPRYSNQPQHF
TGTGCCAGCAGTGAACCCCGTTATAGCAATCAGCCCCAGCATTTT
>.|TRBV28|.|TRBJ2-3
CASSLGGAVTDTQYF
TGTGCCAGCAGTTTGGGGGGCGCAGTGACAGATACGCAGTATTTT
>TRBD1|TRBV20-1|.|TRBJ1-5
CSASGDSLNQPQHF
TGCAGTGCTAGTGGGGACAGCTTAAATCAGCCCCAGCATTTT
>TRBD2|TRBV2|few|TRBJ2-4
CASSGGAGAAKNIQYF
TGTGCCAGCAGTGGTGGAGCGGGGGCAGCCAAAAACATTCAGTACTTC
>.|TRBV20-1|.|TRBJ2-2
CSASRSAGTGELFF
TGCAGTGCTAGTCGCTCCGCGGGGACCGGGGAGCTGTTTTTT
>.|TRBV7-8|.|TRBJ2-2
CASSLVGLRAVSGELFF
TGTGCCAGCAGCTTAGTTGGCCTCCGGGCGGTCTCCGGGGAGCTGTTTTTT
>TRBD1|TRBV29-1|.|TRBJ2-3
CSVAQNRGTDTQYF
TGCAGCGTTGCCCAAAACAGGGGAACAGATACGCAGTATTTT
>TRBD2|TRBV4-1|.|TRBJ2-7
CASSQGTSVQGEQYF
TGCGCCAGCAGCCAAGGGACTAGCGTCCAGGGGGAGCAGTACTTC
>TRBD2|TRBV5-4|.|TRBJ2-7
CASSSPPSGSYSYEQYF
TGTGCCAGCAGCTCCCCTCCTAGCGGGAGCTACTCCTACGAGCAGTACTTC
>.|TRBV15|.|TRBJ1-2
CATSRATGANYGYTF
TGTGCCACCAGCAGAGCCACGGGGGCTAACTATGGCTACACCTTC
>.|TRBV21-1|.|TRBJ2-7
CASSKALFYESYEQYF
TGTGCCAGCAGCAAAGCGCTATTCTACGAATCCTACGAGCAGTACTTC
>.|TRBV28|.|TRBJ1-4
CASSPSGSNEKLFF
TGTGCCAGCAGCCCCTCCGGGAGTAATGAAAAACTGTTTTTT
>TRBD1|TRBV6-4|.|TRBJ2-2
CASSDSDRGELFF
TGTGCCAGCAGTGACTCGGACAGGGGGGAGCTGTTTTTT
>.|TRBV29-1|.|TRBJ2-2
CSAKTANTGELFF
TGCAGCGCCAAGACAGCGAACACCGGGGAGCTGTTTTTT
>TRBD2|TRBV28|.|TRBJ2-3
CASSPTGGNTQYF
TGTGCCAGCAGTCCAACCGGGGGGAACACGCAGTATTTT
>.|TRBV7-2|once|TRBJ2-1
CASTQNYNEQFF
TGTGCCAGCACACAAAACTACAATGAGCAGTTCTTC
>TRBD1|TRBV5-1|once|TRBJ1-1
CASSWTGGLMNTEAFF
TGCGCCAGCAGCTGGACAGGGGGCCTAATGAACACTGAAGCTTTCTTT
>TRBD2|TRBV19|.|TRBJ2-1
CASQPSGRDNEQFF
TGTGCCAGCCAGCCTAGCGGGAGAGACAATGAGCAGTTCTTC
>.|TRBV7-9|.|TRBJ1-4
CASSLGTNEKLFF
TGTGCCAGCAGCTTAGGGACTAATGAAAAACTGTTTTTT